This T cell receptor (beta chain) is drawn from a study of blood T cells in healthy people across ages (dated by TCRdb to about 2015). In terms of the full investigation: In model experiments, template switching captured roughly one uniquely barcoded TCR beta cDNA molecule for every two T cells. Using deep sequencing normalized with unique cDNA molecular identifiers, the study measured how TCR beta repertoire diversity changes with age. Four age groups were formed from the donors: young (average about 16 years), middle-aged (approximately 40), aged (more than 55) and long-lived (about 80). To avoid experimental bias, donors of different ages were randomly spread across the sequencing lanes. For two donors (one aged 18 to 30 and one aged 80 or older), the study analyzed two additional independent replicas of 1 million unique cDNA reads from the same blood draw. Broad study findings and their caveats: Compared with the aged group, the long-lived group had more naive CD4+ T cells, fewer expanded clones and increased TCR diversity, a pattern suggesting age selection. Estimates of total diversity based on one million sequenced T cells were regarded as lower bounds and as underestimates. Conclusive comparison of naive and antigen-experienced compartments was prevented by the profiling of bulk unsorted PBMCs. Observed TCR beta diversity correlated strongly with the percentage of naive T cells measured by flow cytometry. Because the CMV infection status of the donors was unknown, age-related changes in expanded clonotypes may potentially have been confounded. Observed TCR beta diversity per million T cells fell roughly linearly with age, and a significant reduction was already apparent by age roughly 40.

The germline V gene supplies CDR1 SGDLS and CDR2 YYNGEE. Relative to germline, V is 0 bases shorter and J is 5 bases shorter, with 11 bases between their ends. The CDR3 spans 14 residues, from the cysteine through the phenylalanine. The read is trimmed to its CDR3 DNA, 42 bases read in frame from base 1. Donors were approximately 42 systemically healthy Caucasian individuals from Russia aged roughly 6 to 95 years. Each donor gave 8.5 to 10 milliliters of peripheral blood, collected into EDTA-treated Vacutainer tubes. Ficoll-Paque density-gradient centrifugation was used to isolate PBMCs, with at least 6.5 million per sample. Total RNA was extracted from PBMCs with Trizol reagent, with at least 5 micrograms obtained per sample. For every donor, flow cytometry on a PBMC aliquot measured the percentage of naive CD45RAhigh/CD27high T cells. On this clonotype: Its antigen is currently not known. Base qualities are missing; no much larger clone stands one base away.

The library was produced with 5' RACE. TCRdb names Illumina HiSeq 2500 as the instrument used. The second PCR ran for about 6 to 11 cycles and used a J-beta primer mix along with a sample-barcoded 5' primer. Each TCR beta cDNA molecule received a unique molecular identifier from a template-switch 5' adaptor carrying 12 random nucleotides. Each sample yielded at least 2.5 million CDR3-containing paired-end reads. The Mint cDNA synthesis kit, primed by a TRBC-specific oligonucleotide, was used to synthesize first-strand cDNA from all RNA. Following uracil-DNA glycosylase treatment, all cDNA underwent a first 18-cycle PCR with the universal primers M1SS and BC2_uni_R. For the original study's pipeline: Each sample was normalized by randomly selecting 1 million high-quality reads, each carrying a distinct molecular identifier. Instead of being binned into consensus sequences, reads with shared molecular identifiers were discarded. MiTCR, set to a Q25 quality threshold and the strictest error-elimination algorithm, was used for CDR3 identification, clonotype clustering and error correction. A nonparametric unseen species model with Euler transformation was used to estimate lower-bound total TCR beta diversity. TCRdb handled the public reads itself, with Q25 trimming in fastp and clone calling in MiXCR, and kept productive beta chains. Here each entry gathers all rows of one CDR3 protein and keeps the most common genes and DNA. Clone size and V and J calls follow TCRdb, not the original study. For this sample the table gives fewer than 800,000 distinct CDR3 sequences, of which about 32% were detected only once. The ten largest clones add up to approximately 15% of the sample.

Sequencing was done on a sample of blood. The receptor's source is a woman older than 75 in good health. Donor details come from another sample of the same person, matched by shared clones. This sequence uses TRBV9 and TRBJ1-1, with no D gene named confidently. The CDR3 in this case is CASSVEGSITEAFF. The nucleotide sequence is TGTGCCAGCAGCGTAGAGGGCAGTATAACTGAAGCTTTCTTT.